These 18 T cell receptor beta chains originate from one sample sequenced in a study of shared clonotypes between healthy human individuals. The method was immunoSEQ multiplex PCR; TCRdb's version includes in-frame clones alone and lacks a portion of them. This sample has approximately 2.4 million clones, with 95% found just once. The specimen was naive CD4+ T cells sorted from blood. Subset described: CD45RA+ positively selected. The receptors originated from a man aged 18 to 29 in good health.

With regard to this clone: The same CDR3 arises from other DNA sequences in this sample as well. The genes are TRBV10-3 and TRBJ2-7, with TRBD1 matching 10 bases. CDR3 length: 14 amino acids. The junction had 4 bases not matched to a gene; V was cut back by 7 bases and J by 1 base. Germline V CDR1 and CDR2: ENHRY, SYGVKD. The CDR3 DNA is TGTGCCATCACCCCGGGACAGGGGTCCTACGAGCAGTACTTC. This translates into CAITPGQGSYEQYF.

This chain uses TRBV5-1 with TRBJ2-3; 12 nucleotides line up with TRBD2. Losses at the gene ends were 0 bases for V and 4 bases for J; bases not matched to a gene: 3. This CDR3 spans 16 amino acids. Germline V gives CDR1 SGHRS, CDR2 YFSETQ. DNA for the CDR3: TGCGCCAGCAGCTTGGGGACTAGCGGGAAGGCAGATACGCAGTATTTT. This sequence encodes CASSLGTSGKADTQYF.

The chain is built from TRBV18 and TRBJ1-5, with D perhaps matching TRBD1 (6 bases). The CDR3 runs to 17 residues. Germline loops: CDR1 KGHSH, CDR2 LQKENI. V was trimmed by 2 bases and J by 7 bases, leaving 21 bases between them. The CDR3 protein is CASSPITRDTTIQPQHF. CDR3 bases: TGTGCCAGCTCACCAATCACAAGGGACACGACGATCCAGCCCCAGCATTTT.

The rearrangement uses TRBV9 and TRBJ2-7, with 8 bases identical to TRBD1. Germline V gives CDR1 SGDLS, CDR2 YYNGEE. The length of the CDR3 is 15 residues. The ends lost 0 bases at V and 2 bases at J; junction bases unmatched: 4. DNA for the CDR3: TGTGCCAGCAGCGTAGGACAGGGGCGAACCTACGAGCAGTACTTC. Protein sequence: CASSVGQGRTYEQYF.

The chain is built from TRBV5-1 and TRBJ2-3, with D perhaps TRBD1 or TRBD2 (7 bases each). CDR1 and CDR2 from the germline V gene are SGHRS and YFSETQ. The CDR3 extends over 15 amino acids. V was clipped by 3 bases and J by 3 bases, with 14 bases between them. The CDR3 spells CASSSTGEGTDTQYF. The CDR3 coding sequence is TGCGCCAGCAGCTCTACAGGGGAGGGGACAGATACGCAGTATTTT.

The V call is TRBV19, the J call TRBJ2-1; D not certain. Trimming took 4 bases from V and 4 from J, leaving 8 bases between them. CDR1 is LNHDA, CDR2 SQIVND, per germline (reference sequence). The CDR3 contains 13 residues. The CDR3 spells CASSRGIYNEQFF. The CDR3 DNA reads TGTGCCAGTAGTAGAGGAATTTACAATGAGCAGTTCTTC. The whole variable domain, remainder taken from reference TRBV19 and TRBJ2-1, is DGGITQSPKYLFRKEGQNVTLSCEQNLNHDAMYWYRQDPGQGLRLIYYSQIVNDFQKGDIAEGYSVSREKKESFPLTVTSAQKNPTAFYLCASSRGIYNEQFFGPGTRLTVL.

The J gene is TRBJ1-2, the V gene TRBV5-1; D ambiguous. Germline V gene data show CDR1 as SGHRS and CDR2 as YFSETQ. With 4 bases removed from V and 2 bases from J, the gap between germline ends came to 12 bases. This CDR3 comprises 14 residues. In DNA, the CDR3 is TGCGCCAGCAGCCGCCTACCAGTAAACTATGGCTACACCTTC. This codes for CASSRLPVNYGYTF.

J is TRBJ1-5 and V is TRBV2; D ambiguous. Deletions cut 1 base from V and 0 bases from J, with 7 bases between. Germline V gene lookup returns CDR1 SNHLY and CDR2 FYNNEI. This CDR3 comprises 15 residues. In DNA, the CDR3 is TGTGCCAGCAGTGAAGTCGCCGATAGCAATCAGCCCCAGCATTTT. It encodes CASSEVADSNQPQHF. The full variable domain, completed using reference TRBV2 and TRBJ1-5, is EPEVTQTPSHQVTQMGQEVILRCVPISNHLYFYWYRQILGQKVEFLVSFYNNEISEKSEIFDDQFSVERPDGSNFTLKIRSTKLEDSAMYFCASSEVADSNQPQHFGDGTRLSIL.

V gene TRBV6-5 combines with J gene TRBJ2-7, with 9 nucleotides matching TRBD2. The CDR3 has 15 residues. CDR1 is MNHEY, CDR2 SVGAGI, per germline. Losses at the gene ends were 0 bases for V and 6 bases for J; bases not matched to a gene: 6. Here the CDR3 DNA reads TGTGCCAGCAGTTACTCCGGCGGGAGGGCCGCCGAGCAGTACTTC. Translating gives CASSYSGGRAAEQYF.

The chain employs TRBV6-7 and TRBJ1-1, with a possible D match to TRBD1 (5 bases). TRBV6-7 is noted as an ORF with a role that remains uncertain. Between the trimmed V and J ends, which lost 2 bases and 0 bases, there was a span of 7 bases. There are 14 residues in the CDR3. The CDR3 reads CASSYDRVNTEAFF. CDR3 nucleotide sequence: TGTGCCAGCAGTTACGACAGAGTGAACACTGAAGCTTTCTTT.

The chain combines TRBV7-2 with TRBJ2-2, with 7 bases identical to TRBD2. V gave up 2 bases and J gave up 6 bases; unmatched junction bases: 6. The CDR3 contains 15 residues. Per the germline V gene, CDR1 is SGHTA and CDR2 is FQGNSA. CDR3 coding DNA: TGTGCCAGCAGCTTATTAGCGGGTCGTGCCGGGGAGCTGTTTTTT. Its translation is CASSLLAGRAGELFF.

V usage is TRBV28 and J usage is TRBJ1-1; D not certain. The V end lost 3 bases, the J end lost 1 base, and 15 bases lay between the germline ends. The CDR3 is 16 amino acids. Germline CDR1 reads MDHEN; CDR2 reads SYDVKM. The CDR3 DNA is TGTGCCAGCAGTTTGATTACCGGTCCCGCGAACACTGAAGCTTTCTTT. Residues: CASSLITGPANTEAFF.

This chain connects TRBV7-2 to TRBJ1-5; a weak D match, TRBD1 (6 bases). In germline, CDR1 is SGHTA, CDR2 FQGNSA. This CDR3 region has 18 residues. Trimming left V 1 base short and J 2 bases short, with 18 bases between. CDR3 nucleotide sequence: TGTGCCAGCAGCTTAGTGTTGGGGGGGCTGGGAGGCAATCAGCCCCAGCATTTT. Amino acid sequence: CASSLVLGGLGGNQPQHF.

In DNA form, the CDR3 reads TGTGCCAGCAGTTTTTCGGGGAATGAGCAGTTCTTC. Translation gives CASSFSGNEQFF. The gene calls are TRBV27 and TRBJ2-1; TRBD2 is a possible D gene (5 bases). V was cut by 3 bases and J by 7 bases, with 7 bases left in between. Germline lookup yields CDR1 MNHEY and CDR2 SMNVEV (reference sequence). This CDR3 region has 12 residues.

The chain has TRBV11-2 and TRBJ2-3; no firm D call. V lost 4 bases and J 5 bases, leaving 16 bases between the germline ends. The CDR3 covers 15 residues. Germline V CDR1 and CDR2: SGHAT, FQNNGV. The chain's CDR3 is CASSSKTWGGDTQYF. CDR3 DNA: TGTGCCAGCAGCTCTAAAACCTGGGGTGGAGATACGCAGTATTTT. Combining the CDR3 with reference TRBV11-2 and TRBJ2-3 gives the whole variable domain EAGVAQSPRYKIIEKRQSVAFWCNPISGHATLYWYQQILGQGPKLLIQFQNNGVVDDSQLPKDRFSAERLKGVDSTLKIQPAKLEDSAVYLCASSSKTWGGDTQYFGPGTRLTVL.

The chain uses TRBV6-5 and TRBJ1-6; 7 nucleotides align to TRBD1. The V gene end was trimmed by 2 bases and the J gene end by 1 base; junction bases not matched to a gene: 2. This CDR3 has 16 amino acids. The germline V gene encodes CDR1 MNHEY and CDR2 SVGAGI. The CDR3 bases are TGTGCCAGCAGTTACGGCAGGGGGTCCTATAATTCACCCCTCCACTTT. Translation gives CASSYGRGSYNSPLHF.

The chain employs TRBV5-4 and TRBJ1-1; weak D call: TRBD1 (6 bases). CDR1 is SGHNT and CDR2 is YYREEE in the germline V gene (reference sequence). The CDR3 is made up of 16 amino acids. Trimming removed 1 base at V and 0 bases at J, with 13 bases between. CDR3 residues: CASSLTGLRMNTEAFF. The DNA for the CDR3 is TGTGCCAGCAGCTTGACAGGGCTCAGAATGAACACTGAAGCTTTCTTT.

This sequence joins TRBV18 and TRBJ1-1; weak D call: TRBD1 (5 bases). With 3 bases removed from V and 1 base from J, the gap between germline ends came to 12 bases. Looked up from germline, CDR1 is KGHSH and CDR2 is LQKENI. The CDR3 spans 15 residues. Here the CDR3 reads CASSPRIGENTEAFF. CDR3 sequence (DNA): TGTGCCAGCTCACCTCGGATAGGGGAGAACACTGAAGCTTTCTTT.